A selection of T cell receptor beta chains follows, all from one sample in a study of a mutant IDH1 vaccine in newly diagnosed glioma. These TCRs' antigens remain unknown. Only in-frame clones appear in the TCRdb table, and some are missing; sequencing was by immunoSEQ multiplex PCR. This sample has some 60,000 clones, with 84% found just once. Material: PBMCs, obtained from a glioma patient whose treatment included an IDH1 peptide vaccine. These TCRs come from a young man with glioma. Each CDR3 is given with its conserved first and last residue. A D gene is named only where the DNA matches it firmly. Only some rows state a clone size, as once, few, many or a class for expanded clones.

>TRBV7-2|TRBJ1-2|NA|NA
TGTGCCAGCAGCTTTGGGGACACCCTTTATGGCTACACCTTC
CASSFGDTLYGYTF
>TRBV4-2|TRBJ1-6|NA|NA
TGTGCCAGCAGCCAAGATGTTCGGGAATCACCCCTCCACTTT
CASSQDVRESPLHF
>TRBV7-3|TRBJ2-3|NA|NA
TGTGCCAGCAGCCTCAGCACAGATACGCAGTATTTT
CASSLSTDTQYF
>TRBV5-6|TRBJ2-7|NA|NA
TGTGCCAGCAGCTTGAACCTATTCTACGAGCAGTACTTC
CASSLNLFYEQYF
>TRBV5-4|TRBJ1-2|TRBD1|NA
TGTGCCAGCAGCTTTGACAGGGGAAATGGCTACACCTTC
CASSFDRGNGYTF
>TRBV7-9|TRBJ1-3|NA|NA
TGTGCCAGCAGCCCCCCGGACGGCTTTTCCAGGGGAAACACCATATATTTT
CASSPPDGFSRGNTIYF
>TRBV29-1|TRBJ2-7|TRBD2|NA
TGCAGCGTTGAAGATCGTTCCCCAACGGCGGGGGGTGGCGAGCAGTACTTC
CSVEDRSPTAGGGEQYF
>TRBV13|TRBJ1-2|TRBD1|NA
TGTGCCAGCCCAACAGGGACAGGGGTGTATGGCTACACCTTC
CASPTGTGVYGYTF
>TRBV2|TRBJ1-2|TRBD1|NA
TGTGCCAGCAGTGAAGGAGGACAGGGATTCTATGGCTACACCTTC
CASSEGGQGFYGYTF
>TRBV6-1|TRBJ1-2|NA|NA
TGTGCCAGCAGCCGGACAGCCAGTCTTAACTATGGCTACACCTTC
CASSRTASLNYGYTF
>TRBV9|TRBJ2-7|TRBD1|NA
TGTGCCAGCAGTCCCGGGACAGTTGCCTACGAGCAGTACTTC
CASSPGTVAYEQYF
>TRBV14|TRBJ2-1|NA|NA
TGTGCCAGCAGCCACCGGGTCCTCCCCTACAATGAGCAGTTCTTC
CASSHRVLPYNEQFF
>TRBV5-1|TRBJ2-7|NA|once
TGCGCCAGCAGCTTGGCGGAGAGGGCCTACGAGCAGTACTTC
CASSLAERAYEQYF
>TRBV5-6|TRBJ1-1|TRBD1|NA
TGTGCCAGCAGCTTGCAGGGGGCTGGGGGAACTGAAGCTTTCTTT
CASSLQGAGGTEAFF
>TRBV6-6|TRBJ2-1|TRBD2|NA
TGTGCCAGCATCCTAGCGGGGGGGACCAATGAGCAGTTCTTC
CASILAGGTNEQFF
>TRBV30|TRBJ1-1|NA|NA
TGTGCCTGGAGCGTTAGGACAGCTGAAGCTTTCTTT
CAWSVRTAEAFF
>TRBV19|TRBJ1-2|NA|NA
TGTGCCAGTAGTGGGACCGAGGGCTTCTATGGCTACACCTTC
CASSGTEGFYGYTF
>TRBV19|TRBJ1-2|TRBD1|NA
TGTGCCAGTAGTATTGACAGGGGTTATGGCTACACCTTC
CASSIDRGYGYTF
>TRBV14|TRBJ2-7|NA|NA
TGTGCCAGCAGGGAGACTGGTACCTACGAGCAGTACTTC
CASRETGTYEQYF
>TRBV27|TRBJ2-7|NA|NA
TGTGCCAGCAGTTCGGTGGGGGGACTGACCTACGAGCAGTACTTC
CASSSVGGLTYEQYF
>TRBV6-6|TRBJ2-1|TRBD2|NA
TGTGCCAGCAGTGGGACTAGCGGGGGGGCCTATCGGCAGTTCTTC
CASSGTSGGAYRQFF
>TRBV19|TRBJ1-2|TRBD1|NA
TGTGCCAGTAGTGTCCAAGTGAAAGGGACAGGGTATGGCTACACCTTC
CASSVQVKGTGYGYTF
>TRBV6-6|TRBJ1-5|TRBD1|NA
TGTGCCAGCAGTTACGGGGACAGGGATCAGCCCCAGCATTTT
CASSYGDRDQPQHF
>TRBV6-6|TRBJ2-3|TRBD1|NA
TGTGCCAGCAGTCTCCGGACAGGGGGGACAGATACGCAGTATTTT
CASSLRTGGTDTQYF
>TRBV4-1|TRBJ1-1|TRBD1|NA
TGCGCCAGCAGCCGTGACAGGGTATCAAGAGAAGCTTTCTTT
CASSRDRVSREAFF
>TRBV18|TRBJ1-5|NA|few
TGTGCCAGCTCACAGGGGAGCAATCAGCCCCAGCATTTT
CASSQGSNQPQHF
>TRBV7-2|TRBJ1-4|NA|NA
TGTGCCAGCAGCACCCATTCCACAGGGAGAGGGGAGGCCGAAAAACTGTTTTTT
CASSTHSTGRGEAEKLFF
>TRBV7-2|TRBJ2-5|TRBD2|NA
TGTGCCAGCAGCTTCAATAGCGGGAGACAAGAGACCCAGTACTTC
CASSFNSGRQETQYF
>TRBV28|TRBJ2-5|NA|once
TGTGCCAGCAGTTTCTGGGGACGGAGGGCCCGGGAGACCCAGTACTTC
CASSFWGRRARETQYF
>TRBV13|TRBJ2-2|NA|NA
TGTGCCAGCAGCTGGCTCGGGACTGTGAACACCGGGGAGCTGTTTTTT
CASSWLGTVNTGELFF
>TRBV9|TRBJ2-1|NA|NA
TGTGCCAGCAGCGTAGGGGGAGGATACTACAATGAGCGGTTCTTC
CASSVGGGYYNERFF
>TRBV11-2|TRBJ2-7|NA|NA
TGTGCCAGCAGCCCCCAAGGGATAGACGACTACGAGCAGTACTTC
CASSPQGIDDYEQYF
>TRBV7-9|TRBJ1-2|NA|few
TGTGCCAGCAGCTTAGACGGGGGTTATGGCTACACCTTC
CASSLDGGYGYTF
>TRBV4-3|TRBJ1-5|NA|few
TGCGCCAGCAGCCAAGATTGGAATGAGAATCAGCCCCAGCATTTT
CASSQDWNENQPQHF
>TRBV27|TRBJ1-2|NA|NA
TGTGCCAGCAGTTTAGGTCAAACTAACTATGGCTACACCTTC
CASSLGQTNYGYTF
>TRBV5-5|TRBJ2-2|NA|NA
TGTGCCAGCAGCCCCGGGGTGAGGAGGGGCACCGGGGAGCTGTTTTTT
CASSPGVRRGTGELFF
>TRBV5-6|TRBJ1-6|TRBD1|few
TGTGCCAGCACCATACAACAGGGGACCTATAATTCACCCCTCCACTTT
CASTIQQGTYNSPLHF
>TRBV6-6|TRBJ1-3|NA|NA
TGTGCCAGCCGAAGGGGAACGGCTGGAAACACCATATATTTT
CASRRGTAGNTIYF
>TRBV28|TRBJ1-1|TRBD1|once
TGTGCCAGCCATCGGGGCAGGGGGCTTGTATGGACTGAAGCTTTCTTT
CASHRGRGLVWTEAFF
>TRBV2|TRBJ2-2|NA|NA
TGTGCCAGCGCCCGCCGGGGGAACACCGGGGAGCTGTTTTTT
CASARRGNTGELFF
>TRBV4-1|TRBJ2-1|NA|NA
TGCGCCAGCAGCCACATAGCGGTCAGGGGTTACAATGAGCAGTTCTTC
CASSHIAVRGYNEQFF
>TRBV9|TRBJ1-6|NA|NA
TGTGCCAGCAGCGTCCAGGGTATGGGCTCACCCCTCCACTTT
CASSVQGMGSPLHF
>TRBV9|TRBJ1-1|TRBD1|once
TGTGCCAGCAGCCTAATGGGACAGATGAACACTGAAGCTTTCTTT
CASSLMGQMNTEAFF
>TRBV18|TRBJ1-5|NA|once
TGTGCCAGCTCACCTAGTGCAGTGGGGCTCCAGCATTTT
CASSPSAVGLQHF
>TRBV6-5|TRBJ2-7|NA|NA
TGTGCCAGCAGTCGAGACCCCACCTACGAGCAGTACTTC
CASSRDPTYEQYF
>TRBV4-1|TRBJ1-1|TRBD1|medium-sized
TGCGCCAGCAGCCCAGGACAGGCGAACACTGAAGCTTTCTTT
CASSPGQANTEAFF
>TRBV7-6|TRBJ2-7|TRBD2|NA
TGTGCCAGCAGCTTCGCGGGAGGGCCCTACGAGCAGTACTTC
CASSFAGGPYEQYF
>TRBV10-2|TRBJ1-2|NA|NA
TGCGCCAGCAGTGCGTATCGGACGGGCGAGGGCTACACCTTC
CASSAYRTGEGYTF
>TRBV4-1|TRBJ2-7|TRBD1|NA
TGCGCCAGCAGCCAAAGGTCGGACAGGGCATACGAGCAGTACTTC
CASSQRSDRAYEQYF
>TRBV29-1|TRBJ2-1|NA|NA
TGCAGCGTGGCCGGGACTTCCAGCTCCTACAATGAGCAGTTCTTC
CSVAGTSSSYNEQFF
>TRBV5-5|TRBJ1-2|NA|NA
TGTGCCAGCAGCTTGGCTTTGGGGGACTATGGCTACACCTTC
CASSLALGDYGYTF
>TRBV7-9|TRBJ2-7|NA|NA
TGTGCCAGCAGCTCCGAGGACAGAGCCTACGAGCAGTACTTC
CASSSEDRAYEQYF
>TRBV6-5|TRBJ2-1|NA|NA
TGTGCCAGCAGTTACGCGGATAACAATGAGCAGTTCTTC
CASSYADNNEQFF
>TRBV7-2|TRBJ2-3|NA|NA
TGTGCCAGCAGCTTGGATACGCAGTATTTT
CASSLDTQYF